These T cell receptor beta chains were read from a single sample in a study of T cells in localized non-small cell lung cancer. Assay used: immunoSEQ multiplex PCR; TCRdb lists only in-frame clones, some missing. The sample lists 1,000 to 1,500 clones; less than 25% were seen once. Sequencing was performed on normal lung tissue next to the tumor, taken before any cancer treatment. Receptors were obtained from a man aged 35 to 70 with stage I lung adenocarcinoma. Each CDR3 is given with its conserved first and last residue. Fields, in order: J gene, V gene, CDR3 length, CDR3 protein.

TRBJ1-3,TRBV12-5,17,CASGLVLRGDSGNTIYF
TRBJ1-2,TRBV29-1,14,CSVDLPDRGPGYTF
TRBJ1-5,TRBV19,15,CASSITGAAGQPQHF
TRBJ1-2,TRBV11-3,15,CASSPTGRANYGYTF
TRBJ2-3,TRBV14,14,CASSVAAYTDTQYF
TRBJ1-6,TRBV11-3,15,CASSFQAHTGSPLHF
TRBJ2-4,TRBV19,14,CASKESGLENIQYF
TRBJ2-7,TRBV12-5,11,CASGLGYEQYF
TRBJ2-1,TRBV19,14,CASKQRAIYNEQFF
TRBJ1-1,TRBV5-1,14,CASSFSTFNTEAFF
TRBJ2-1,TRBV6-8,14,CASSYTGLTGEQFF
TRBJ2-7,TRBV11-3,15,CASSLEVGLFYEQYF
TRBJ2-7,TRBV15,15,CATSRVTSGDYEQYF
TRBJ2-6,TRBV19,16,CASSLYRATGANVLTF
TRBJ2-3,TRBV18,17,CASSPGRPGASTDTQYF
TRBJ2-5,TRBV5-1,16,CASSLAYGGSGETQYF
TRBJ2-2,TRBV7-2,13,CASSFKGTGELFF
TRBJ2-7,TRBV19,14,CASKAESTSYEQYF
TRBJ2-3,TRBV19,15,CASSIIGQGADTQYF
TRBJ1-3,TRBV30,14,CAWSMGAGGNTIYF
TRBJ2-5,TRBV30,15,CAWSDPRHGLQTQYF
TRBJ2-7,TRBV29-1,14,CSVVLNGGGNEQYF
TRBJ2-2,TRBV11-3,17,CASSTYRDRDHTGELFF
TRBJ1-1,TRBV11-3,18,CASTLGGGQGLMNTEAFF
TRBJ2-1,TRBV19,16,CASRLGSGNPYNEQFF
TRBJ2-7,TRBV11-3,14,CASSLGAVIYEQYF
TRBJ2-3,TRBV9,15,CASSEGGQGGDTQYF
TRBJ2-7,TRBV18,16,CASSPGQGDSSYEQYF
TRBJ1-1,TRBV9,15,CASSGPREGTTEAFF
TRBJ2-3,TRBV30,14,CACPRGGLTDTQYF